This T cell receptor beta chain was sequenced for a study of blood T cell repertoires in COVID-19. The wider study: The cDNA or gDNA used as material had been derived from T cells, B-cell-depleted T cells, or PBMCs.

Only in-frame clones appear in the TCRdb table, and some are missing; sequencing was by immunoSEQ multiplex PCR. Of about 520,000 clones detected, roughly 88% appear once; the ten largest clones hold approximately 2.9%. The CDR3 consists of 17 residues. The trim removed 6 bases at V and 5 bases at J, leaving 11 bases unmatched. The germline gives CDR1 MDHEN, CDR2 SYDVKM. The sequencing input was peripheral blood. The V and J genes are TRBV28 and TRBJ2-5; 14 bases match TRBD2. This sequence was found in a human donor in a cohort sampled during active COVID-19. CDR3 amino acids: CASSSGLAGGKIETQYF. Written as DNA, the CDR3 is TGTGCCAGCAGCTCCGGACTAGCGGGAGGAAAAATTGAGACCCAGTACTTC. Filled out from reference TRBV28 and TRBJ2-5, the complete variable domain reads DVKVTQSSRYLVKRTGEKVFLECVQDMDHENMFWYRQDPGLGLRLIYFSYDVKMKEKGDIPEGYSVSREKKERFSLILESASTNQTSMYLCASSSGLAGGKIETQYFGPGTRLLVL.